These 5 T cell receptor beta chains were all obtained from the same sample, sequenced in a study of T cell clonotyping in hematopoietic cell transplantation. Profiled with immunoSEQ multiplex PCR; TCRdb holds only in-frame clones, not every one. The top ten clones hold over 15% of a sample with around 19,000 clones, approximately 75% of them seen once. Indicated time point: recipient sample about 28 days before transplant, after cytoreduction. The material sequenced was peripheral blood mononuclear cells, taken before stem cell transplant. The receptors here all came from a man in his 60s with acute myeloid leukemia. Some clones in this sample may be carry-over from other donors' samples.

CDR3 in DNA: TGTGCCAGTAGTATAGGATTTGTAAGCGGGGCCAGCACAGATACGCAGTATTTT. This gives the protein CASSIGFVSGASTDTQYF. The J gene is TRBJ2-3, the V gene TRBV19; 7 nucleotides agree with TRBD2. This CDR3 spans 18 amino acids. J was trimmed by 0 bases and V by 1 base; bases with no gene match: 10. Germline V gene sequence: CDR1 LNHDA, CDR2 SQIVND (reference sequence).

The chain is built from TRBV21-1 and TRBJ1-5. TRBV21-1 constitutes a pseudogene. The CDR3 consists of 8 residues. CDR3 sequence (DNA): TGTGCCAGCAGTCCGGAGCCTTTT. Residues: CASSPEPF.

The chain employs TRBV27 and TRBJ2-2; D possibly matches TRBD1 or TRBD2 (6 bases each). Germline V gene data show CDR1 as MNHEY and CDR2 as SMNVEV (reference sequence). The V end was cut by 4 bases, the J end by 6 bases, with 18 bases between. This CDR3 comprises 16 residues. The CDR3 DNA is TGTGCCAGCAGTTCCCCGTCGGGGGCGTGGTCCGGGGAGCTGTTTTTT. Translation: CASSSPSGAWSGELFF.

V and J are TRBV5-4 and TRBJ2-5, with a possible D match to TRBD2 (6 bases). This CDR3 spans 15 amino acids. Germline V gene sequence: CDR1 SGHNT, CDR2 YYREEE (reference sequence). Trimming removed 4 bases at V and 5 bases at J, with 18 bases between. For the CDR3, the DNA is TGTGCCAGCAGCGATGGACCGTCAGGAGGGGAGACCCAGTACTTC. It codes for CASSDGPSGGETQYF.

The chain employs TRBV9 and TRBJ2-1; 7 positions agree with TRBD2. V was pared by 7 bases and J by 4 bases, with 8 bases of the junction left unmatched. This CDR3 comprises 14 residues. The V gene's germline CDR1 is SGDLS and CDR2 YYNGEE. DNA of the CDR3: TGTGCCAGCGGCGAACTAGCGACTTACAATGAGCAGTTCTTC. Translating gives CASGELATYNEQFF.